This is a list of T cell receptor beta chains from one sample in a study of graft-versus-host responses after intestinal transplantation. Using immunoSEQ multiplex PCR, the repertoire was profiled, and TCRdb retains in-frame clones only, with some absent. The sample records fewer than 8,500 clones, over 95% being singletons. The sample here was PBMCs, taken 23 days after intestinal transplant. The source of these receptors is a human patient who received an intestinal transplant, so some T cells may come from the graft donor. The CDR3 runs from the conserved cysteine through the conserved F or W. The D gene is left open where the match is weak. Size is omitted from some rows. Given values are once, few, many or a class for expanded clones.

V	size	D	J	CDR3	DNA
TRBV14	NA	NA	TRBJ2-1	CASSPPGDYNEQFF	TGTGCCAGCAGCCCCCCAGGGGACTACAATGAGCAGTTCTTC
TRBV7-9	NA	NA	TRBJ2-1	CASSSGGLVLGQYNEQFF	TGTGCCAGCAGCTCAGGAGGCTTGGTCCTCGGCCAATACAATGAGCAGTTCTTC
TRBV10-1	NA	TRBD2	TRBJ2-2	CASSSGGTGELFF	TGCGCCAGCAGTAGCGGGGGCACCGGGGAGCTGTTTTTT
TRBV6-6	NA	NA	TRBJ1-1	CASSYSSANTEAFF	TGTGCCAGCAGTTACTCGAGTGCTAACACTGAAGCTTTCTTT
TRBV7-9	once	TRBD2	TRBJ2-3	CASSLASGSDTQYF	TGTGCCAGCAGCTTAGCGAGCGGGAGTGATACGCAGTATTTT
TRBV19	NA	TRBD1	TRBJ1-2	CASRWTGGRYGYTF	TGTGCCAGTAGGTGGACAGGGGGTCGCTATGGCTACACCTTC
TRBV11-2	NA	TRBD1	TRBJ2-1	CASSSLHRDRRNNEQFF	TGTGCCAGCAGCTCCCTACACCGGGACAGGAGAAACAATGAGCAGTTCTTC
TRBV5-1	NA	TRBD1	TRBJ1-6	CASSSGTGASALHF	TGCGCCAGCAGCTCGGGGACAGGGGCGTCAGCCCTCCACTTT
TRBV10-3	once	TRBD2	TRBJ2-1	CAIGSLAGDPYNEQFF	TGTGCCATCGGCTCGCTAGCGGGAGACCCCTACAATGAGCAGTTCTTC
TRBV20-1	NA	NA	TRBJ1-2	CSATNRDGTF	TGCAGTGCTACAAACAGAGACGGCACCTTC
TRBV11-3	NA	NA	TRBJ2-7	CASGGSSYEQYF	TGTGCCAGCGGTGGCAGCTCCTACGAGCAGTACTTC
TRBV5-4	NA	NA	TRBJ1-3	CASSLAEAGNTIYF	TGTGCCAGCAGCTTGGCCGAGGCTGGAAACACCATATATTTT
TRBV12-5	NA	NA	TRBJ2-7	CASGLGLARRYEQYF	TGTGCTAGTGGACTCGGGTTAGCGAGACGCTACGAGCAGTACTTC
TRBV11-2	once	TRBD2	TRBJ2-1	CASSFGTSGYNEQFF	TGTGCCAGCAGCTTCGGGACTAGCGGATACAATGAGCAGTTCTTC
TRBV2	NA	NA	TRBJ1-2	CASSGAEGYGYTF	TGTGCCAGCAGTGGTGCAGAAGGCTATGGCTACACCTTC
TRBV7-8	NA	TRBD2	TRBJ2-7	CASSLVLAGELYEQYF	TGTGCCAGCAGCTTAGTCTTAGCGGGAGAGCTCTACGAGCAGTACTTC
TRBV6-1	NA	NA	TRBJ1-5	CASSDRVGHGNQPQHF	TGTGCCAGCAGTGATAGGGTCGGACATGGGAATCAGCCCCAGCATTTT
TRBV4-1	NA	NA	TRBJ1-1	CASSRLKGDTEAFF	TGCGCCAGCAGCCGGTTAAAGGGCGACACTGAAGCTTTCTTT
TRBV5-4	once	NA	TRBJ1-1	CASSLGGGTTEAFF	TGTGCCAGCAGCTTGGGAGGGGGTACCACTGAAGCTTTCTTT
TRBV2	NA	NA	TRBJ1-1	CASSESYPQINTEAFF	TGTGCCAGCAGTGAGTCGTATCCACAGATTAACACTGAAGCTTTCTTT
TRBV5-1	NA	TRBD2	TRBJ2-1	CASSWGTSVTRANEQFF	TGCGCCAGCAGCTGGGGGACTAGCGTTACAAGGGCGAATGAGCAGTTCTTC
TRBV5-4	NA	NA	TRBJ2-6	CASSLRGGISGANVLTF	TGTGCCAGCAGCTTGAGGGGGGGTATCTCTGGGGCCAACGTCCTGACTTTC
TRBV6-5	NA	NA	TRBJ2-1	CASSSDRLNEQFF	TGTGCCAGCAGTTCCGACAGGCTCAATGAGCAGTTCTTC
TRBV6-5	NA	NA	TRBJ1-4	CASSYGQREKLFF	TGTGCCAGCAGTTACGGGCAGAGGGAAAAACTGTTTTTT
TRBV6-1	NA	NA	TRBJ1-2	CASSEEIQPGGYTF	TGTGCCAGCAGTGAAGAAATCCAGCCCGGCGGCTACACCTTC
TRBV13	NA	NA	TRBJ2-7	CASSLKGGTQHPYEQYF	TGTGCCAGCAGCCTGAAGGGGGGAACTCAGCACCCCTACGAGCAGTACTTC
TRBV5-1	NA	TRBD1	TRBJ2-2	CASTWTGPGELFF	TGCGCCAGCACCTGGACAGGGCCCGGGGAGCTGTTTTTT
TRBV19	NA	NA	TRBJ2-3	CASSMGRSLKPTYTQYF	TGTGCCAGTAGTATGGGGAGAAGCCTCAAGCCCACATATACGCAGTATTTT
TRBV6-1	NA	NA	TRBJ2-7	CASRVHGGTYEQYF	TGTGCCAGCAGGGTGCACGGGGGCACCTACGAGCAGTACTTC
TRBV19	few	NA	TRBJ1-2	CASTESGHGYTF	TGTGCCAGTACAGAGTCGGGTCATGGCTACACCTTC
TRBV19	NA	TRBD2	TRBJ2-3	CASSIGGLVDTQYF	TGTGCCAGTAGTATTGGGGGACTAGTAGATACGCAGTATTTT
TRBV27	NA	NA	TRBJ2-1	CASSARFNEQFF	TGTGCCAGCAGTGCCCGCTTCAATGAGCAGTTCTTC
TRBV27	NA	NA	TRBJ2-3	CASSLSASPGTDTQYF	TGTGCCAGCAGTTTATCGGCCAGCCCGGGCACAGATACGCAGTATTTT
TRBV30	NA	NA	TRBJ1-3	CAWSLGGNTIYF	TGTGCCTGGAGTCTGGGGGGCAACACCATATATTTT
TRBV18	NA	NA	TRBJ1-1	CANNHGRGDTEAFF	TGTGCCAATAATCACGGGAGGGGCGACACTGAAGCTTTCTTT
TRBV27	NA	NA	TRBJ2-1	CASNPLFRQSSYNEQFF	TGTGCCAGCAACCCCTTGTTCCGGCAAAGCTCCTACAATGAGCAGTTCTTC
TRBV7-8	NA	NA	TRBJ2-7	CASQGRPGQHEQYF	TGTGCCAGCCAGGGGCGACCGGGTCAGCACGAGCAGTACTTC
TRBV25-1	NA	NA	TRBJ1-1	CASTLGGGSEAFF	TGTGCCAGCACGCTCGGGGGAGGCTCTGAAGCTTTCTTT
TRBV27	NA	TRBD2	TRBJ2-7	CASSLLAGGSYEQYF	TGTGCCAGCTCTTTACTAGCGGGAGGATCCTACGAGCAGTACTTC
TRBV6-6	NA	NA	TRBJ2-3	CASSPVSRTDTQYF	TGTGCCAGCAGCCCTGTATCCCGGACAGATACGCAGTATTTT
TRBV19	NA	NA	TRBJ2-7	CASSMPARASRGFLYEQYF	TGTGCCAGTAGTATGCCAGCGCGAGCATCACGGGGATTCCTCTACGAGCAGTACTTC
TRBV9	few	NA	TRBJ2-7	CASSPGDSGLYEQYF	TGTGCCAGCAGCCCGGGAGATTCGGGCCTCTACGAGCAGTACTTC
TRBV27	NA	NA	TRBJ2-7	CASSRGPPYEQYF	TGTGCCAGCAGCCGGGGTCCTCCCTACGAGCAGTACTTC
TRBV9	NA	NA	TRBJ2-2	CASSPSDTGELFF	TGTGCCAGCAGCCCCTCCGACACCGGGGAGCTGTTTTTT
TRBV11-3	few	TRBD1	TRBJ2-3	CASSGGQSTDTQYF	TGTGCCAGCAGCGGGGGACAGAGCACAGATACGCAGTATTTT
TRBV10-3	once	NA	TRBJ2-3	CAISGLLTDTQYF	TGTGCCATCAGTGGACTACTCACAGATACGCAGTATTTT
TRBV7-9	once	TRBD1	TRBJ1-2	CASSPQGASGYGYTF	TGTGCCAGCAGCCCTCAGGGGGCGTCGGGCTATGGCTACACCTTC
TRBV19	NA	NA	TRBJ2-1	CASSSSDTSYNEQFF	TGTGCCAGTAGTTCAAGCGACACCTCCTACAATGAGCAGTTCTTC
TRBV19	once	NA	TRBJ2-7	CATAEGGFYEQYF	TGTGCCACAGCGGAAGGCGGATTCTACGAGCAGTACTTC
TRBV7-7	NA	NA	TRBJ1-1	CASSPTVFAGSFGTEAFF	TGTGCTAGCAGTCCGACGGTATTTGCAGGGTCCTTTGGCACTGAAGCTTTCTTT
TRBV6-9	NA	NA	TRBJ1-5	CASSYARAGQPQHF	TGTGCCAGCAGTTACGCCAGGGCTGGACAGCCCCAGCATTTT
TRBV5-1	NA	TRBD2	TRBJ2-3	CASSPWGGRSTDTQYF	TGCGCCAGCAGCCCCTGGGGCGGGAGAAGCACAGATACGCAGTATTTT
TRBV6-5	few	TRBD2	TRBJ2-4	CASSYRASGIPIQYF	TGTGCCAGCAGTTACCGGGCTAGCGGGATACCCATTCAGTACTTC